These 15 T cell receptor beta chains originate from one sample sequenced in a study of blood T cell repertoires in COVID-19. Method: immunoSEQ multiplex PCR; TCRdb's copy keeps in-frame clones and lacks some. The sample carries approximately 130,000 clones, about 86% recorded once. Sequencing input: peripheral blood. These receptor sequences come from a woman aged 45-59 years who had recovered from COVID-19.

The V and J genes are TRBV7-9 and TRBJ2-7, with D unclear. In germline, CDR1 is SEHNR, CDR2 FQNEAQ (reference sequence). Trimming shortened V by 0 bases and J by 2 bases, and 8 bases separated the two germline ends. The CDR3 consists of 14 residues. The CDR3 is CASSLAHSTYEQYF. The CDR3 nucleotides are TGTGCCAGCAGCTTAGCTCACAGTACCTACGAGCAGTACTTC.

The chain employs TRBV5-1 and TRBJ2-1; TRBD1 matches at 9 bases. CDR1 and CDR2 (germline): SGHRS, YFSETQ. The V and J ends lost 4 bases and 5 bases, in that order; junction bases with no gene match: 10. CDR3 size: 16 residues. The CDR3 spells CASSGGQGGKHNEQFF. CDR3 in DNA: TGCGCCAGCAGCGGGGGACAGGGTGGGAAACACAATGAGCAGTTCTTC.

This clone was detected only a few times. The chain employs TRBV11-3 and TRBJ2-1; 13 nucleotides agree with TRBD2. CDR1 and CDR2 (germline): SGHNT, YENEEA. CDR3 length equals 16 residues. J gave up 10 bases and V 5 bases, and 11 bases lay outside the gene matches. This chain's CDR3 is CASSPPGLAGSHEQFF. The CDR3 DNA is TGTGCCAGCAGCCCTCCGGGACTAGCGGGGTCCCACGAGCAGTTCTTC.

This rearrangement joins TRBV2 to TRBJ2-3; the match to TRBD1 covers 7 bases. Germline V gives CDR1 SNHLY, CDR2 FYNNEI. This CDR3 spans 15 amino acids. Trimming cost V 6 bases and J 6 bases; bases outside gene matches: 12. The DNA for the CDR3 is TGTGCCAGCAGCGTACAGGGGATCGGCGCGGATACGCAGTATTTT. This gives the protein CASSVQGIGADTQYF.

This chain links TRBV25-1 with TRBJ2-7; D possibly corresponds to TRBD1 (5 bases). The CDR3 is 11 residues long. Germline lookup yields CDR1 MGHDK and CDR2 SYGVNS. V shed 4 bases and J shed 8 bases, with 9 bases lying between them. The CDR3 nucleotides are TGTGCCAGCAGTGTAACAGGTAAGCAGTACTTC. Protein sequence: CASSVTGKQYF.

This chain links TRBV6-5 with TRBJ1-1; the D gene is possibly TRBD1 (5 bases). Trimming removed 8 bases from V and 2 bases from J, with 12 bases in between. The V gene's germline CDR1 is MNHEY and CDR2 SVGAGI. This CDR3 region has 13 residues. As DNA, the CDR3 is TGTGCCAGCCGCGGACAACTCAACACTGAAGCTTTCTTT. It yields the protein CASRGQLNTEAFF.

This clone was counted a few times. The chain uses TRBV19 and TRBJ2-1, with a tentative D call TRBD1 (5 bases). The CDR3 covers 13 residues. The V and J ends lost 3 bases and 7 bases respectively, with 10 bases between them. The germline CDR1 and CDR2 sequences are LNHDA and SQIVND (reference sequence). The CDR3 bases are TGTGCCAGTAGTATGATCCCAGGGAATGAGCAGTTCTTC. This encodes CASSMIPGNEQFF.

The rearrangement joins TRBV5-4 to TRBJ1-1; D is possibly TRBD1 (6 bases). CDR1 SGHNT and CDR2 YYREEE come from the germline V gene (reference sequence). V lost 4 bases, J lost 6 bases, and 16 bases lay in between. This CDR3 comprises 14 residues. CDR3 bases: TGTGCCAGCAGCGCGGACCAGGGGCGGGCTGAAGCTTTCTTT. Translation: CASSADQGRAEAFF.

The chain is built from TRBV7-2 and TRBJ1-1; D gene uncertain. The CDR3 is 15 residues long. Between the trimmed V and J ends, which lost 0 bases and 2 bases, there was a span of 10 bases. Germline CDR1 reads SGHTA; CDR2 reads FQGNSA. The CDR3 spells CASSLALRTNTEAFF. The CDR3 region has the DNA TGTGCCAGCAGCTTAGCGCTTCGGACTAACACTGAAGCTTTCTTT. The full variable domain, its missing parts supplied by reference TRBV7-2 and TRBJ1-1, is GAGVSQSPSNKVTEKGKDVELRCDPISGHTALYWYRQSLGQGLEFLIYFQGNSAPDKSGLPSDRFSAERTGGSVSTLTIQRTQQEDSAVYLCASSLALRTNTEAFFGQGTRLTVV.

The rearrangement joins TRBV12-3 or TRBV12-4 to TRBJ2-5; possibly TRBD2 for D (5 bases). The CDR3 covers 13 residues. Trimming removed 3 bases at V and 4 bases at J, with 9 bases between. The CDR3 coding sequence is TGTGCCAGCAGTTTCCTCCGGGGAGAGACCCAGTACTTC. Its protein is CASSFLRGETQYF.

The DNA for the CDR3 is TGTGCCAGCAGCGAAGGGACAGGGGGCTTCTACGAGCAGTACTTC. This codes for CASSEGTGGFYEQYF. The chain has TRBV9 and TRBJ2-7; 12 bases align to TRBD1. The CDR3 loop spans 15 amino acids. CDR1 SGDLS and CDR2 YYNGEE come from the germline V gene. The V and J ends lost 3 bases and 3 bases, in that order; junction bases with no gene match: 4. Based on the CDR3 plus reference TRBV9 and TRBJ2-7, the full variable domain is DSGVTQTPKHLITATGQRVTLRCSPRSGDLSVYWYQQSLDQGLQFLIQYYNGEERAKGNILERFSAQQFPDLHSELNLSSLELGDSALYFCASSEGTGGFYEQYFGPGTRLTVT.

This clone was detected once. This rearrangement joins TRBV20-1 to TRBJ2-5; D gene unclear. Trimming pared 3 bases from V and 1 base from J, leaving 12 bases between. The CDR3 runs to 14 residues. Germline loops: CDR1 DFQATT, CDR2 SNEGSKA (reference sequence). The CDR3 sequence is CSASAVRVQETQYF. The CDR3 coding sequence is TGCAGTGCTAGTGCGGTTCGCGTCCAAGAGACCCAGTACTTC.

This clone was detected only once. CDR3 amino acids: CASSSGSNQPQHF. In DNA, the CDR3 is TGTGCCAGCAGTTCTGGCTCCAATCAGCCCCAGCATTTT. The V and J genes are TRBV6-2 or TRBV6-3 and TRBJ1-5; the D is unclear. Trimming left V 4 bases short and J 3 bases short, with 7 bases between. From germline, CDR1 is MNHEY and CDR2 SVGEGT. This CDR3 has 13 amino acids.

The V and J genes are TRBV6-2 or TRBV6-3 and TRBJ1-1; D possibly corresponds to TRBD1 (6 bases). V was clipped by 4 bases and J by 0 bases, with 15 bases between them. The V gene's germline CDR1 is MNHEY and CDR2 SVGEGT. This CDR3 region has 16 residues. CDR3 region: CASSSGGASVNTEAFF. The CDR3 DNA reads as TGTGCCAGCAGTTCGGGGGGCGCGAGCGTGAACACTGAAGCTTTCTTT.

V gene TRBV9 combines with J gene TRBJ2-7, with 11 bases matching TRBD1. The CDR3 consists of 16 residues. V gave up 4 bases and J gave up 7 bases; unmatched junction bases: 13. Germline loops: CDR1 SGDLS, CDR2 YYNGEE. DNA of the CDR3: TGTGCCAGCAGCCTATCCCTCCGGGACAGGGGGGATGAGCAGTACTTC. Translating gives CASSLSLRDRGDEQYF.